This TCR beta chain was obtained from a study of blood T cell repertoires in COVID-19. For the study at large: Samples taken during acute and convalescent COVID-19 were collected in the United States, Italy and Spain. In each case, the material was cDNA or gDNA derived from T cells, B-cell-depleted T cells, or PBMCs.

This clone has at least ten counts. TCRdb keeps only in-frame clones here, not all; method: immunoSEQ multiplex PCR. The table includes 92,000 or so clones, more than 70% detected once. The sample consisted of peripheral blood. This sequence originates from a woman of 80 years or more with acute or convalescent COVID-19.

The CDR3 is CASRSPFRLARTGELFF. The DNA of the CDR3 is TGTGCCAGCAGATCCCCATTTAGACTAGCAAGGACCGGGGAGCTGTTTTTT. The rearrangement links TRBV7-9 to TRBJ2-2, with 7 bases matching TRBD2. Germline V gene lookup returns CDR1 SEHNR and CDR2 FQNEAQ (reference sequence). The CDR3 has 17 residues. Trimming removed 6 bases from V and 5 bases from J; junction bases left unmatched: 15.